Detailed here is one T cell receptor (beta chain). Its matching antigen is unknown. These data originate in a study of glioma-infiltrating T cells. Whole-study results and caveats: Tissue and blood shared very few CDR3 sequences.

After removal of 6 bases from V and 2 bases from J, the junction contained 4 bases not matched to a gene. Per the germline V gene, CDR1 is LNHDA and CDR2 is SQIVND (reference sequence). This CDR3 has 16 residues. TCR alpha and beta CDR3 regions were amplified from RNA using iRepertoire nested multiplex PCR. TCRdb passed the multiplex PCR reads through MiXCR, listing each CDR3 protein once. The table has around 140,000 distinct CDR3 sequences, about two fifths seen once; the top ten hold about a fifth. This chain joins TRBV19 and TRBJ2-3; 14 bases map to TRBD2. The TCR comes from a human donor with low-grade glioma or glioblastoma, undergoing nonglioma brain surgery, or in good health (not recorded which). The sample comprised glioma tissue, nonneoplastic brain tissue, or PBMCs (not recorded which). The CDR3 is CASSRLAGGITDTQYF. In nucleotides, the CDR3 is TGTGCCAGTAGCCGACTAGCGGGAGGGATCACAGATACGCAGTATTTT.